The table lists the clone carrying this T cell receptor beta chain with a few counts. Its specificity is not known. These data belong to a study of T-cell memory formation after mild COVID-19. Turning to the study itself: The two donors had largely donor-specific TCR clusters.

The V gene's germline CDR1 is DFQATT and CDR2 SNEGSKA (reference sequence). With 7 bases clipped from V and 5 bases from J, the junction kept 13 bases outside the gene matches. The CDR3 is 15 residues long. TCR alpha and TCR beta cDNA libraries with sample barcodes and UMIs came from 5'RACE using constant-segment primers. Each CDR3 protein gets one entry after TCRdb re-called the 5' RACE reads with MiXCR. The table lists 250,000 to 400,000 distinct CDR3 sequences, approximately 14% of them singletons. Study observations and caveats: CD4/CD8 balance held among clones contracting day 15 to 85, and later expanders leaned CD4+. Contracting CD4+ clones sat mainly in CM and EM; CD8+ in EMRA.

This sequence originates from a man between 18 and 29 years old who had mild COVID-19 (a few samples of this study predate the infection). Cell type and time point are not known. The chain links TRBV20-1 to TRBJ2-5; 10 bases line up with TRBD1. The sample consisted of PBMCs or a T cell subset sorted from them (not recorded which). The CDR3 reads CSVPGRGTGVETQYF. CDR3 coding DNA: TGCAGTGTTCCGGGGAGGGGGACAGGGGTTGAGACCCAGTACTTC.